These 7 T cell receptor beta chains were all obtained from the same sample, sequenced in a study of sequential checkpoint blockade in melanoma. This table comes from immunoSEQ multiplex PCR, and its TCRdb copy is limited to in-frame clones, with some not included. Of approximately 20,000 clones detected, roughly 30% appear once; the ten largest clones hold more than 6.5%. Described treatment: randomized to nivolumab then ipilimumab (arm A) or the reverse (arm B). This sample comprised tumor tissue (inferred from file names), obtained from a patient given nivolumab and ipilimumab in sequence. The origin of the receptors is a human donor with melanoma.

V is TRBV5-1 and J is TRBJ2-3; 9 bases line up with TRBD2. The CDR3 has 16 amino acids. The V and J ends lost 1 base and 5 bases, in that order; junction bases with no gene match: 8. The V gene's germline CDR1 is SGHRS and CDR2 YFSETQ. CDR3 in amino acids: CASSLNSGSRGDTQYF. The CDR3 nucleotides are TGCGCCAGCAGCTTGAATAGCGGGAGCCGGGGAGATACGCAGTATTTT.

This rearrangement joins TRBV6-8 to TRBJ2-6; 7 nucleotides align to TRBD1. Per the germline V gene, CDR1 is MNHGY and CDR2 is SAAAGT. There are 16 residues in the CDR3. V lost 7 bases and J lost 0; bases outside the gene matches: 6. The CDR3, as DNA: TGTGCCAGCAAAGACAGGGCCCGCTCTGGGGCCAACGTCCTGACTTTC. As protein: CASKDRARSGANVLTF.

This clone was counted a few times. V is TRBV11-3 and J is TRBJ2-7, with D possibly matching TRBD2 (6 bases). The germline CDR1 and CDR2 sequences are SGHNT and YENEEA. This CDR3 contains 15 residues. V gave up 4 bases and J gave up 3 bases, with 16 bases separating them. CDR3 sequence (DNA): TGTGCCAGCAGCTCCCCCTCCTTAGCGGACTACGAGCAGTACTTC. It yields the protein CASSSPSLADYEQYF.

The chain joins TRBV18 to TRBJ1-2; D is undetermined. The CDR3 sequence is 14 residues long. Germline CDR1 reads KGHSH; CDR2 reads LQKENI. V was clipped by 2 bases and J by 4 bases, with 11 bases between them. CDR3 DNA: TGTGCCAGCTCACCAGACGGAGTGGGCTATGGCTACACCTTC. Amino acid sequence: CASSPDGVGYGYTF.

A few counts support this clone. The V and J genes are TRBV23-1 and TRBJ2-1; TRBD1 agrees at 8 bases. TRBV23-1 is an ORF, and what it does is uncertain. This CDR3 spans 13 amino acids. With V trimmed by 4 bases and J by 6 bases, 2 bases remained unmatched. The CDR3 loop is CASSPTGVNEQFF. As DNA, the CDR3 is TGCGCCAGCAGTCCGACAGGGGTCAATGAGCAGTTCTTC.

This sequence joins TRBV5-1 and TRBJ2-1; D possibly corresponds to TRBD2 (6 bases). The CDR3 has 14 residues. Germline lookup yields CDR1 SGHRS and CDR2 YFSETQ. V dropped 6 bases and J dropped 9 bases, with 19 bases sitting between them. CDR3 in DNA: TGCGCCAGCACTGGACTAAATTTTATGACTGAGCAGTTCTTC. Its translation is CASTGLNFMTEQFF. The full variable domain, in which reference TRBV5-1 and TRBJ2-1 provide the parts outside the CDR3, is KAGVTQTPRYLIKTRGQQVTLSCSPISGHRSVSWYQQTPGQGLQFLFEYFSETQRNKGNFPGRFSGRQFSNSRSEMNVSTLELGDSALYLCASTGLNFMTEQFFGPGTRLTVL.

This clone was counted a few times. The chain joins TRBV18 to TRBJ1-5, with TRBD1 as a possible D gene (5 bases). The germline gives CDR1 KGHSH, CDR2 LQKENI. Trimming took 5 bases from V and 11 from J, leaving 22 bases between them. This CDR3 has 15 amino acids. The CDR3 nucleotides are TGTGCCAGCTCATCTTCGACCGGGACCCCTGGGGCCCAGCATTTT. It is translated as CASSSSTGTPGAQHF. Full variable domain (missing parts from reference TRBV18 and TRBJ1-5): NAGVMQNPRHLVRRRGQEARLRCSPMKGHSHVYWYRQLPEEGLKFMVYLQKENIIDESGMPKERFSAEFPKEGPSILRIQQVVRGDSAAYFCASSSSTGTPGAQHFGDGTRLSIL.